This TCR beta chain came from a study of cytomegalovirus exposure and HLA in healthy donors. PCR employed 60 Vbeta and 13 Jbeta primers. This table comes from immunoSEQ multiplex PCR, and its TCRdb copy is limited to in-frame clones, with some not included. In the table there are around 200,000 clones, over 65% of which are singletons. About this clone itself: The antigen is not known.

Study results and caveats: In an earlier analysis, most TCR beta V segments were productive about 87% or about 30% of the time. Relative to equally common others, HLA-associated TCR beta chains showed greater clonal expansion in a later analysis. Accurate predictions that matched the HLA-A and HLA-B alleles of most subjects were reportedly made from TCR beta sequences. An assumption of roughly uniform sequencing depth across donors underlay the presence/absence analyses.

Germline CDR1 and CDR2: LGHNA and YNFKEQ. This CDR3 is built from 19 residues. J gave up 1 base and V 1 base, and 10 bases lay outside the gene matches. The receptor comes from a woman aged 55-69 years in good health and CMV-seropositive. This sequence joins TRBV4-2 and TRBJ2-3; 11 nucleotides match TRBD2. The specimen was PBMCs. The CDR3 DNA follows: TGTGCCAGCAGCCAAGGGTTACTAGCGGGGGCACCTCGCACAGATACGCAGTATTTT. Amino acid sequence: CASSQGLLAGAPRTDTQYF.